The present T cell receptor (beta chain) was sequenced within a study of control samples from healthy donors and cancer patients (dated by TCRdb to 2018 to 2020). About this clone itself: No cognate antigen has been identified for it. No base qualities exist here, and no much larger clone lies one base off it.

The junction shows trimming of 0 bases on V and 1 base on J, plus 9 bases between the germline ends. The germline V gene (reference sequence) provides CDR1 PRHDT and CDR2 FYEKMQ. The CDR3 goes from the cysteine to the phenylalanine over 15 residues. The DNA shown is the 45-base CDR3, in frame from base 1. Receptor amplification or capture employed the immunoSEQ multiplex PCR assay. What TCRdb holds here is the immuneACCESS table cut down to in-frame rearrangements. Part of the clones is not present; checked against another copy, under half of the missing clones reflect an unresolved V gene, and the others are unexplained. Within this sample are about 180,000 clones, with approximately 94% of them counted one time only. In total, the top ten clones hold 1.3% of the sample.

The source is a woman under 30 in good health. The chain links TRBV13 with TRBJ1-1, with a tentative D gene TRBD1 over 6 matching bases. Sequenced material: blood. The nucleotide sequence is given as TGTGCCAGCAGCTTAGGTACAGGGTGGAACACTGAAGCTTTCTTT. The encoded protein is CASSLGTGWNTEAFF.